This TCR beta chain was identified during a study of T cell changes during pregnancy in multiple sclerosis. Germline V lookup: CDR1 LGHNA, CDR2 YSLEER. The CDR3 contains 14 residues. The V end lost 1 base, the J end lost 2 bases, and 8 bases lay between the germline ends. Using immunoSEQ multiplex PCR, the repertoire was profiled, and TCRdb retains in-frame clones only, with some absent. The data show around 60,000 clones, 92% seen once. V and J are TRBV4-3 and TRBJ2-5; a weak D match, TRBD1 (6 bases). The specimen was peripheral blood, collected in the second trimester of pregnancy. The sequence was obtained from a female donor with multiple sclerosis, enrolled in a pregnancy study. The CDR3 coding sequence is TGCGCCAGCAGCCAAGGGACAGCTCAAGAGACCCAGTACTTC. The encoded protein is CASSQGTAQETQYF.